A single sample gave rise to the 22 T cell receptor beta chains below, sequenced in a study of blood T cell repertoires in COVID-19. Data came from immunoSEQ multiplex PCR; TCRdb stores just in-frame clones and leaves some out. The sample shows 250,000 to 300,000 clones, about nine tenths of them seen only once. What was sequenced was PBMCs or T cells enriched from blood (not recorded which). The receptor source for this set is a woman between 55 and 75 years old who had recovered from COVID-19.

The rearrangement uses TRBV5-1 and TRBJ1-2; no firm D call. The germline gives CDR1 SGHRS, CDR2 YFSETQ. This CDR3 is built from 15 residues. Between the trimmed V and J ends, which lost 4 bases and 3 bases, there was a span of 16 bases. The CDR3 DNA reads as TGCGCCAGCAGCCCAAGAATGTTTAGTGACTATGGCTACACCTTC. The encoded protein is CASSPRMFSDYGYTF. Full variable domain (missing parts from reference TRBV5-1 and TRBJ1-2): KAGVTQTPRYLIKTRGQQVTLSCSPISGHRSVSWYQQTPGQGLQFLFEYFSETQRNKGNFPGRFSGRQFSNSRSEMNVSTLELGDSALYLCASSPRMFSDYGYTFGSGTRLTVV.

This clone was found once. J is TRBJ2-2 and V is TRBV28; no definite D call. The CDR3 is made up of 15 amino acids. Germline CDR1 MDHEN, CDR2 SYDVKM. Trimming took 8 bases from V and 7 from J, leaving 20 bases between them. The CDR3 sequence is CASCSHDSSGGELFF. DNA for the CDR3: TGTGCCAGCTGTTCCCACGACTCTTCCGGCGGGGAGCTGTTTTTT.

J is TRBJ2-5 and V is TRBV19; 11 bases line up with TRBD2. The germline gives CDR1 LNHDA, CDR2 SQIVND (reference sequence). V shed 3 bases and J 4 bases; nucleotides not matched to a gene: 4. The CDR3 loop spans 15 amino acids. CDR3 protein: CASSITSGSGETQYF. CDR3 coding DNA: TGTGCCAGTAGTATCACTAGCGGGAGTGGAGAGACCCAGTACTTC. Full variable domain (rest looked up from reference TRBV19 and TRBJ2-5): DGGITQSPKYLFRKEGQNVTLSCEQNLNHDAMYWYRQDPGQGLRLIYYSQIVNDFQKGDIAEGYSVSREKKESFPLTVTSAQKNPTAFYLCASSITSGSGETQYFGPGTRLLVL.

The chain joins TRBV5-4 to TRBJ1-3; D may be TRBD1 (5 bases). V was clipped by 2 bases and J by 10 bases, with 16 bases between them. The germline gives CDR1 SGHNT, CDR2 YYREEE (reference sequence). CDR3 length: 14 amino acids. In nucleotides, the CDR3 is TGTGCCAGCAGCTTCGGGGGGGTCTTGAAAACCATATATTTT. Amino acid sequence: CASSFGGVLKTIYF.

The chain couples TRBV6-6 to TRBJ2-1; TRBD2 aligns across 16 bases. The CDR3 has 18 residues. Germline assignment: CDR1 MNHNY and CDR2 SVGAGI (reference sequence). V was clipped by 5 bases and J by 5 bases; unmatched bases: 9. Here the CDR3 reads CASSQPGTSGREDNEQFF. The DNA for the CDR3 is TGTGCCAGCAGTCAACCCGGGACTAGCGGGAGGGAGGACAATGAGCAGTTCTTC.

This chain joins TRBV2 and TRBJ2-7, with 7 bases identical to TRBD1. The CDR3 has 13 amino acids. V dropped 4 bases and J dropped 4; count of bases not matched to a gene: 4. The germline V gene has CDR1 SNHLY and CDR2 FYNNEI. Written as DNA, the CDR3 is TGTGCCAGCAGTGGACAGGGATGGTACGAGCAGTACTTC. Encoded protein: CASSGQGWYEQYF.

This chain connects TRBV27 to TRBJ2-1, with TRBD1 identical over 7 bases. This CDR3 contains 15 residues. The V segment lost 4 bases and the J segment 6 bases; nucleotides outside the gene matches: 9. Germline CDR1 and CDR2: MNHEY and SMNVEV (reference sequence). CDR3 nucleotide sequence: TGTGCCAGCAGTTCACCGGGACAGAATTTCAATGAGCAGTTCTTC. As protein: CASSSPGQNFNEQFF.

The genes are TRBV6-5 and TRBJ1-2, with D maybe TRBD1 (5 bases). CDR1 is MNHEY and CDR2 is SVGAGI in the germline V gene. This CDR3 is 11 amino acids long. Trimming took 11 bases from V and 4 from J, leaving 11 bases between them. The CDR3 coding sequence is TGTGCCGCCGGACACCCCTATGGCTACACCTTC. Its translation is CAAGHPYGYTF.

The V and J genes are TRBV6-6 and TRBJ1-3; the D is unclear. The V gene lost 8 bases and the J gene lost 8 bases, with 16 bases spanning the gap. The CDR3 runs 13 residues. Germline CDR1 reads MNHNY; CDR2 reads SVGAGI (reference sequence). CDR3 nucleotide sequence: TGTGCCAGCTCTTCAGCCCCGGGATACACCATATATTTT. Translation: CASSSAPGYTIYF.

The chain links TRBV10-3 to TRBJ1-2; 7 bases are shared with TRBD1. V gave up 7 bases and J gave up 5 bases; unmatched junction bases: 10. The CDR3 loop spans 14 amino acids. The germline gives CDR1 ENHRY, CDR2 SYGVKD. The chain's CDR3 is CAITARTGFYGYTF. The CDR3 bases are TGTGCCATCACCGCACGGACAGGATTTTATGGCTACACCTTC.

V usage is TRBV3-1 (or the pseudogene TRBV3-2) and J usage is TRBJ1-3, with D maybe TRBD1 (5 bases). Germline CDR1 is LGHDT and CDR2 is YNNKEL (reference sequence). The CDR3 runs 16 residues. Trimming left V 3 bases short and J 1 base short, with 13 bases between. DNA of the CDR3: TGTGCCAGCAGCCATTCAGGGTACCGTTCTGGAAACACCATATATTTT. Its protein is CASSHSGYRSGNTIYF.

This clone was observed once. The chain recombines TRBV28 with TRBJ2-7; TRBD2 matches at 8 bases. V shed 5 bases, J shed 2 bases, and the junction held 8 bases outside the gene matches. Germline V gives CDR1 MDHEN, CDR2 SYDVKM. The CDR3 loop spans 15 amino acids. The CDR3 loop is CASSTPSSGPYEQYF. CDR3 in DNA: TGTGCCAGCAGTACCCCCTCTAGCGGGCCCTACGAGCAGTACTTC.

This chain joins TRBV4-1 and TRBJ2-7; 10 positions agree with TRBD2. This CDR3 contains 15 residues. Germline CDR1 MGHRA, CDR2 YSYEKL. V lost 0 bases, J lost 2 bases, and 1 base stayed unmatched. The CDR3 DNA follows: TGCGCCAGCAGCCAAGATACTAGCGGGGCCTACGAGCAGTACTTC. It translates to CASSQDTSGAYEQYF.

The V gene is TRBV28, the J gene TRBJ1-3; no firm D call. CDR1 is MDHEN, CDR2 SYDVKM, per germline. With 5 bases removed from V and 6 bases from J, the gap between germline ends came to 14 bases. The CDR3 spans 14 residues. CDR3 in amino acids: CASSILTKPNTIYF. Written as DNA, the CDR3 is TGTGCCAGCAGTATCCTGACAAAACCAAACACCATATATTTT. Complete variable domain (other parts from reference TRBV28 and TRBJ1-3): DVKVTQSSRYLVKRTGEKVFLECVQDMDHENMFWYRQDPGLGLRLIYFSYDVKMKEKGDIPEGYSVSREKKERFSLILESASTNQTSMYLCASSILTKPNTIYFGEGSWLTVV.

Concerning this clone: In the same sample, other DNA sequences code for this CDR3. The V call is TRBV5-1, the J call TRBJ2-3, with D tentatively TRBD1 (5 bases). Between the trimmed V and J ends, which lost 0 bases and 3 bases, there was a span of 11 bases. Germline CDR1 is SGHRS and CDR2 is YFSETQ. The CDR3 sequence is 15 residues long. CDR3 sequence: CASSLGQGGTDTQYF. CDR3 bases: TGCGCCAGCAGCTTGGGTCAGGGTGGTACAGATACGCAGTATTTT.

This clone was seen more than once but under ten times. The rearrangement uses TRBV2 and TRBJ2-2; D possibly corresponds to TRBD1 (7 bases). CDR1 SNHLY and CDR2 FYNNEI come from the germline V gene. The CDR3 is made up of 17 amino acids. The V end was cut by 3 bases, the J end by 0 bases, with 14 bases between. CDR3 in amino acids: CASSDRQGGANTGELFF. DNA of the CDR3: TGTGCCAGCAGTGACCGACAGGGAGGAGCGAACACCGGGGAGCTGTTTTTT.

The J gene is TRBJ2-5, the V gene TRBV28; tentative D call: TRBD1 (5 bases). The CDR3 runs to 13 residues. Trimming removed 1 base from V and 5 bases from J, with 8 bases in between. CDR1 is MDHEN, CDR2 SYDVKM, per germline. In nucleotides, the CDR3 is TGTGCCAGCAGTTTATCAGGGCGTGAGACCCAGTACTTC. Translation: CASSLSGRETQYF.

The chain joins TRBV5-1 to TRBJ2-4; D unclear. Per the germline V gene, CDR1 is SGHRS and CDR2 is YFSETQ. This CDR3 contains 14 residues. Trimming stripped 0 bases from V and 9 bases from J, with 13 bases between. CDR3 nucleotide sequence: TGCGCCAGCAGCTTGGGGCTAGTTGACGGCATTCAGTACTTC. Its protein product is CASSLGLVDGIQYF. The complete variable domain, with remaining parts taken from reference TRBV5-1 and TRBJ2-4, reads KAGVTQTPRYLIKTRGQQVTLSCSPISGHRSVSWYQQTPGQGLQFLFEYFSETQRNKGNFPGRFSGRQFSNSRSEMNVSTLELGDSALYLCASSLGLVDGIQYFGAGTRLSVL.

This clone was seen a few times. The chain joins TRBV4-2 to TRBJ2-5; D is uncertain. This CDR3 contains 13 residues. CDR1 and CDR2 (germline): LGHNA, YNFKEQ. V lost 1 base to trimming and J lost 3 bases, with 6 bases between them. The CDR3 nucleotides read TGTGCCAGCAGCCAAGTTGAGGAAGAGACCCAGTACTTC. Translating gives CASSQVEEETQYF.

This chain connects TRBV5-4 to TRBJ1-1; D not resolved. Trimming stripped 0 bases from V and 0 bases from J, with 6 bases between. Germline CDR1 is SGHNT and CDR2 is YYREEE (reference sequence). The CDR3 spans 14 residues. CDR3 bases: TGTGCCAGCAGCTTGGACAGTTTGAACACTGAAGCTTTCTTT. Translated, it gives CASSLDSLNTEAFF.

The rearrangement joins TRBV5-1 to TRBJ2-7; 9 positions agree with TRBD1. This CDR3 is built from 14 residues. CDR1 and CDR2 (germline): SGHRS, YFSETQ. The V segment lost 2 bases and the J segment 9 bases; nucleotides outside the gene matches: 9. This chain's CDR3 is CASSFEGQGQGQYF. The CDR3, as DNA: TGCGCCAGCAGCTTTGAGGGCCAGGGACAGGGGCAGTACTTC.

The CDR3 loop reads CASSKRTPKWETQYF. The CDR3 DNA follows: TGTGCCAGCAGTAAGAGGACTCCCAAGTGGGAGACCCAGTACTTC. The chain uses TRBV28 and TRBJ2-5, with a weak D call TRBD2 (5 bases). The V gene's germline CDR1 is MDHEN and CDR2 SYDVKM. The germline V and J ends were trimmed by 5 bases and 5 bases, with 18 bases remaining between them. The CDR3 consists of 15 residues.